The 17 T cell receptor beta chains below come from one sample, sequenced in a study of T cell changes during pregnancy in multiple sclerosis. Sequencing was performed with immunoSEQ multiplex PCR; in TCRdb, only in-frame clones are kept and a portion is missing. The repertoire includes about 120,000 clones, roughly 92% of them detected once, and approximately 6.3% sits in the top ten. The sample in question was peripheral blood, obtained before pregnancy. The receptors derive from a female donor with multiple sclerosis, enrolled in a pregnancy study.

The rearrangement joins TRBV27 to TRBJ2-2; TRBD1 might be the D (5 bases). The CDR3 extends over 15 amino acids. Germline V gene sequence: CDR1 MNHEY, CDR2 SMNVEV (reference sequence). Trimming took off 8 bases at V and 0 bases at J, with 13 bases between the two ends. This CDR3 is CASPLDTANTGELFF. The CDR3 nucleotides are TGTGCCAGCCCCCTGGACACCGCGAACACCGGGGAGCTGTTTTTT.

This chain joins TRBV2 and TRBJ2-2; 11 positions agree with TRBD2. Germline V gene data show CDR1 as SNHLY and CDR2 as FYNNEI. The CDR3 sequence is 16 residues long. The V gene end was trimmed by 5 bases and the J gene end by 2 bases; junction bases not matched to a gene: 4. The DNA of the CDR3 is TGTGCCAGCAGTTTTACTAGCGGGAGAAACACCGGGGAGCTGTTTTTT. Encoded protein: CASSFTSGRNTGELFF.

CDR3 sequence: CASSGSGLPDNEQFF. The CDR3 bases are TGCGCCAGCAGCGGGAGCGGGCTTCCGGACAATGAGCAGTTCTTC. The genes are TRBV5-1 and TRBJ2-1, with a possible D match to TRBD2 (6 bases). CDR1 and CDR2 from the germline V gene are SGHRS and YFSETQ. The CDR3 has 15 amino acids. V was shortened by 4 bases and J by 5 bases, with 16 bases between the two germline ends.

As concerns this clone: A junction end diverges from the germline sequence, so it may reflect a read error. The chain uses TRBV9 and TRBJ1-1; a possible D gene is TRBD1 (5 bases). CDR3 size: 16 residues. Germline V CDR1 and CDR2: SGDLS, YYNGEE. The CDR3 sequence is CASSVEGFGGNPEAFF. CDR3 nucleotide sequence: TGTGCCAGCAGCGTAGAGGGGTTTGGGGGGAACCCTGAAGCTTTCTTT.

The genes are TRBV30 and TRBJ1-1, with D possibly matching TRBD1 (5 bases). Trimming shortened V by 3 bases and J by 1 base, and 9 bases separated the two germline ends. Germline V lookup: CDR1 GTSNPN, CDR2 SVGIG (reference sequence). The CDR3 is 13 amino acids. This chain's CDR3 is CAWRGQGNTEAFF. The CDR3 DNA is TGTGCCTGGAGAGGGCAGGGGAACACTGAAGCTTTCTTT.

The rearrangement links TRBV7-9 to TRBJ1-1, with D tentatively TRBD1 (5 bases). Germline V gene data show CDR1 as SEHNR and CDR2 as FQNEAQ (reference sequence). Trimming stripped 6 bases from V and 0 bases from J, with 8 bases between. This CDR3 has 13 residues. CDR3 loop: CASRGGVNTEAFF. The CDR3 DNA reads as TGTGCCAGCAGGGGGGGGGTGAACACTGAAGCTTTCTTT. Filled out from reference TRBV7-9 and TRBJ1-1, the complete variable domain reads DTGVSQNPRHKITKRGQNVTFRCDPISEHNRLYWYRQTLGQGPEFLTYFQNEAQLEKSRLLSDRFSAERPKGSFSTLEIQRTEQGDSAMYLCASRGGVNTEAFFGQGTRLTVV.

The chain uses TRBV7-6 and TRBJ2-1; 9 bases match TRBD2. Unmatched junction bases numbered 9, after V lost 7 bases and J lost 5 bases. The CDR3 consists of 15 residues. CDR1 and CDR2 (germline): SGHVS, FNYEAQ. The CDR3 protein is CASTPRLAGNNEQFF. DNA of the CDR3: TGTGCCAGCACCCCGCGGCTAGCGGGGAACAATGAGCAGTTCTTC.

This clone was detected only once. The V gene is TRBV5-1, the J gene TRBJ2-6; TRBD1 agrees at 8 bases. CDR1 SGHRS and CDR2 YFSETQ come from the germline V gene. The CDR3 spans 17 residues. The junction had 5 bases not matched to a gene; V was cut back by 3 bases and J by 0 bases. The CDR3 here is CASSSRDRPSGANVLTF. The DNA for the CDR3 is TGCGCCAGCAGCTCCCGGGACAGGCCCTCTGGGGCCAACGTCCTGACTTTC.

The genes are TRBV28 and TRBJ2-2; 8 nucleotides agree with TRBD1. CDR3 length: 15 amino acids. Germline assignment: CDR1 MDHEN and CDR2 SYDVKM. V was pared by 5 bases and J by 4 bases, with 6 bases of the junction left unmatched. The CDR3 DNA is TGTGCCAGCAGTCCAGGGGGCGCCGGCACCGGGGAGCTGTTTTTT. Translation gives CASSPGGAGTGELFF.

The chain links TRBV27 to TRBJ2-2, with D perhaps TRBD2 (6 bases). This CDR3 has 13 residues. The germline V gene encodes CDR1 MNHEY and CDR2 SMNVEV (reference sequence). The V end was cut by 2 bases, the J end by 7 bases, with 8 bases between. The CDR3: CASSLGGFGELFF. CDR3 nucleotides: TGTGCCAGCAGTTTAGGAGGGTTCGGGGAGCTGTTTTTT.

As DNA, the CDR3 is TGTGCCAGCAGCTTTTCGGGGGGCACCGGGGAGCTGTTTTTT. Protein sequence: CASSFSGGTGELFF. J is TRBJ2-2 and V is TRBV7-9; 7 bases are shared with TRBD2. V shed 3 bases and J 4 bases; nucleotides not matched to a gene: 2. Germline lookup yields CDR1 SEHNR and CDR2 FQNEAQ (reference sequence). This CDR3 comprises 14 residues.

The V gene is TRBV29-1, the J gene TRBJ1-1; no clear D. Trimming took 5 bases from V and 0 from J, leaving 10 bases between them. Germline V gives CDR1 SQVTM, CDR2 ANQGSEA. This CDR3 is built from 13 residues. For the CDR3, the DNA is TGCAGCGTTTCCGGGAAGCTGAACACTGAAGCTTTCTTT. It yields the protein CSVSGKLNTEAFF.

The chain has TRBV4-1 and TRBJ1-4; maybe TRBD1 (6 bases). Trimming shortened V by 3 bases and J by 0 bases, and 11 bases separated the two germline ends. The CDR3 runs 16 residues. CDR1 and CDR2 (germline): MGHRA, YSYEKL. The CDR3: CASSQETGPTNEKLFF. CDR3 sequence (DNA): TGCGCCAGCAGCCAGGAGACAGGCCCAACTAATGAAAAACTGTTTTTT.

This clone was picked up many times. This chain joins TRBV7-9 and TRBJ2-7, with 11 bases matching TRBD2. This CDR3 contains 15 residues. J gave up 5 bases and V 5 bases, and 8 bases lay outside the gene matches. Looked up from germline, CDR1 is SEHNR and CDR2 is FQNEAQ (reference sequence). The CDR3 nucleotides read TGTGCCAGCAGCCGACGACTAGCGGGATACAACGAGCAGTACTTC. Translated, it gives CASSRRLAGYNEQYF. The full variable domain, completed using reference TRBV7-9 and TRBJ2-7, is DTGVSQNPRHKITKRGQNVTFRCDPISEHNRLYWYRQTLGQGPEFLTYFQNEAQLEKSRLLSDRFSAERPKGSFSTLEIQRTEQGDSAMYLCASSRRLAGYNEQYFGPGTRLTVT.

The V gene is TRBV19, the J gene TRBJ2-3; tentative D call: TRBD2 (5 bases). The V gene's germline CDR1 is LNHDA and CDR2 SQIVND (reference sequence). V lost 8 bases and J 2 bases, leaving 17 bases between the germline ends. The CDR3 has 15 amino acids. The CDR3 protein is CASSLGLANTDTQYF. The CDR3 DNA is TGTGCCAGTTCTCTAGGGCTAGCCAACACAGATACGCAGTATTTT.

The chain is built from TRBV7-2 and TRBJ2-1; D not resolved. There are 12 residues in the CDR3. Trimming pared 4 bases from V and 3 bases from J, leaving 4 bases between. Germline CDR1 SGHTA, CDR2 FQGNSA. This CDR3 reads CASSWLYNEQFF. The CDR3, as DNA: TGTGCCAGCAGCTGGCTCTACAATGAGCAGTTCTTC. Variable domain in full (rest from reference TRBV7-2 and TRBJ2-1): GAGVSQSPSNKVTEKGKDVELRCDPISGHTALYWYRQSLGQGLEFLIYFQGNSAPDKSGLPSDRFSAERTGGSVSTLTIQRTQQEDSAVYLCASSWLYNEQFFGPGTRLTVL.

The chain uses TRBV2 and TRBJ2-5; 13 bases are shared with TRBD2. V was clipped by 6 bases and J by 6 bases; unmatched bases: 7. The CDR3 extends over 15 amino acids. Per germline, CDR1 SNHLY and CDR2 FYNNEI. The CDR3 protein is CASSQTSGGGKTQYF. In DNA, the CDR3 is TGTGCCAGCAGCCAAACTAGCGGGGGGGGGAAGACCCAGTACTTC.